The T cell receptor (beta chain) under discussion was sequenced for a study of cytomegalovirus exposure and HLA in healthy donors. The PCR was carried out with 60 Vbeta primers and 13 Jbeta primers. Only in-frame clones appear in the TCRdb table, and some are missing; sequencing was by immunoSEQ multiplex PCR. There are 180,000 or so clones in the sample, with approximately 0.8% held by the top ten. Sample: PBMCs. The clonotype was recovered from a woman under 30 in good health and CMV-seropositive.

The CDR3 loop is CATSLRLADAYEQYF. The CDR3 DNA reads TGTGCCACCAGCCTCAGACTAGCGGATGCCTACGAGCAGTACTTC. The genes are TRBV15 and TRBJ2-5; 9 nucleotides align to TRBD2. The DNA end is a closer match to TRBJ2-7, so the J assignment may be wrong. Germline lookup yields CDR1 LNHNV and CDR2 YYDKDF (reference sequence). The CDR3 consists of 15 residues.